This T cell receptor (beta chain) was observed in a study of OX40 agonist ivuxolimab in advanced cancers. Study-wide background: The study enrolled dose-escalation patients with hepatocellular carcinoma, melanoma, renal cell or head and neck cancer. Those enrolled were approximately 78% male, with a mean age of around 58 years and ages from roughly 20 to 90.

TCRdb keeps only in-frame clones here, not all; method: immunoSEQ multiplex PCR. This repertoire shows about 84,000 clones, 85% to 95% found once; its top ten account for roughly 11%. Germline CDR1 reads LNHDA; CDR2 reads SQIVND (reference sequence). The length of the CDR3 is 14 residues. Germline trimming cut 5 bases from V and 6 bases from J; bases unmatched to any gene: 6. This specimen consisted of CD4+ or CD8+ T cells sorted from blood, obtained in a trial of the OX40 agonist ivuxolimab. This sequence originates from an adult with an advanced solid tumor such as melanoma, head and neck, liver or kidney cancer. The rearrangement links TRBV19 to TRBJ1-2; 10 nucleotides align to TRBD1. The CDR3 spells CASSLGTGENGYTF. The CDR3, as DNA: TGTGCCAGTAGTCTCGGGACAGGGGAAAATGGCTACACCTTC.